In this sample, the clone carrying this TCR beta chain turned up once. V was trimmed by 6 bases and J by 1 base, leaving 16 bases between them. Per germline, CDR1 MDHEN and CDR2 SYDVKM. The CDR3 runs to 15 residues. Source study methods: Amplification with reference gene primers provided the estimates of nucleated cell counts. The protocol was immunoSEQ multiplex PCR, while the TCRdb copy is restricted to in-frame clones and leaves out a portion. The DNA gave D and trimming, while V, J and clone size come from that table. In the table there are hundreds of thousands of clones, 85% to 90% of which are singletons. This sample is drawn from a study of blood T cell repertoires in COVID-19.

The V and J genes are TRBV28 and TRBJ2-7; D perhaps matches TRBD2 (7 bases). The sequence was collected from a man at least 80 years old with acute or convalescent COVID-19. The specimen was peripheral blood. The CDR3 loop is CASSPLGGASYEQYF. CDR3 nucleotide sequence: TGTGCCAGCAGCCCTTTGGGGGGGGCATCCTACGAGCAGTACTTC.